These 16 T cell receptor beta chains share one sample of origin, sequenced in a study of T-cell reconstitution after alpha-beta-depleted transplantation in children. Unique molecular identifiers featured in how the TCRbeta library was prepared. TCRdb reprocessed the PCR reads with MiXCR, giving one entry per CDR3 protein. The data hold around 370,000 distinct CDR3 sequences, with around 15% observed a single time. The sample in question was PBMCs, mostly from graft donor cells, obtained 360 days after TCRalphabeta/CD19-depleted stem cell transplant. These receptors came from a male patient between 2 and 10 years old who had a stem cell transplant for acute lymphoblastic leukemia, so the T cells may come from the graft donor.

This clonotype has a handful of counts. This chain joins TRBV28 and TRBJ2-3, with D possibly matching TRBD1 (6 bases). The V and J ends lost 7 bases and 0 bases respectively, with 17 bases between them. Germline-derived CDR1 and CDR2 are MDHEN and SYDVKM. The CDR3 totals 16 residues. Here the CDR3 reads CASKSPAGASTDTQYF. The CDR3 coding sequence is TGTGCCAGCAAGTCCCCAGCAGGGGCTAGCACAGATACGCAGTATTTT.

This clonotype was observed a few times. The chain employs TRBV28 and TRBJ2-7; the D gene is possibly TRBD1 (5 bases). V was shortened by 5 bases and J by 3 bases, with 17 bases between the two germline ends. Germline V gene sequence: CDR1 MDHEN, CDR2 SYDVKM. The CDR3 runs 15 residues. CDR3 nucleotides: TGTGCCAGCAGTATACTAACAGGAGTTCACTACGAGCAGTACTTC. It encodes CASSILTGVHYEQYF.

The chain carries TRBV6-5 and TRBJ2-7; D unresolved. Germline V gives CDR1 MNHEY, CDR2 SVGAGI. Trimming took off 0 bases at V and 3 bases at J, with 6 bases between the two ends. The CDR3 extends over 13 amino acids. CDR3: CASSYSPHYEQYF. DNA of the CDR3: TGTGCCAGCAGTTACTCCCCACACTACGAGCAGTACTTC.

The rearrangement uses TRBV7-8 and TRBJ2-2; 8 bases fit TRBD2. This CDR3 region has 16 residues. Trimming cost V 5 bases and J 2 bases; bases outside gene matches: 7. Germline V gives CDR1 SGHVS, CDR2 FQNEAQ. CDR3 DNA sequence: TGTGCCAGCAGCCCCGGGACTAGTTCCAACACCGGGGAGCTGTTTTTT. It specifies CASSPGTSSNTGELFF.

This clonotype was counted at least ten times. V usage is TRBV20-1 and J usage is TRBJ2-7; 8 bases are shared with TRBD2. CDR1 is DFQATT and CDR2 is SNEGSKA in the germline V gene (reference sequence). There are 14 residues in the CDR3. J was trimmed by 4 bases and V by 4 bases; bases with no gene match: 9. In DNA, the CDR3 is TGCAGTGCTACTCGGGAGGGCCTTCGGTACGAGCAGTACTTC. This gives the protein CSATREGLRYEQYF.

This clonotype came up many times. The chain is built from TRBV20-1 and TRBJ2-5; 9 bases fit TRBD1. Germline loops: CDR1 DFQATT, CDR2 SNEGSKA (reference sequence). The ends lost 2 bases at V and 2 bases at J; junction bases unmatched: 15. The CDR3 contains 18 residues. DNA for the CDR3: TGCAGTGCTAGATTTCAGGGGACAGGGCTTTGGGGGCAAGAGACCCAGTACTTC. It is translated as CSARFQGTGLWGQETQYF.

This clonotype was found a few times. This chain links TRBV24-1 with TRBJ2-1, with D possibly being TRBD2 (6 bases). This CDR3 has 15 amino acids. Looked up from germline, CDR1 is KGHDR and CDR2 is SFDVKD. Trimming pared 3 bases from V and 1 base from J, leaving 9 bases between. Here the CDR3 DNA reads TGTGCCACCAGTGATCGTGGAGGGTCCTACAATGAGCAGTTCTTC. Its protein is CATSDRGGSYNEQFF.

This chain connects TRBV28 to TRBJ1-2, with D unresolved. Germline-derived CDR1 and CDR2 are MDHEN and SYDVKM. The CDR3 is made up of 14 amino acids. Trimming removed 4 bases from V and 0 bases from J, with 9 bases in between. In nucleotides, the CDR3 is TGTGCCAGCAGTTCCATTAGTTCTAACTATGGCTACACCTTC. It is translated as CASSSISSNYGYTF.

This clonotype was counted many times. The V call is TRBV12-3 or TRBV12-4, the J call TRBJ2-1; D is perhaps TRBD2 (5 bases). This CDR3 spans 17 amino acids. V was clipped by 1 base and J by 6 bases, with 19 bases between them. The CDR3 DNA is TGTGCCAGCAGTTTAGTGGGTATCGGGGATATGGGCAATGAGCAGTTCTTC. Its translation: CASSLVGIGDMGNEQFF.

This clonotype came up a few times. The rearrangement uses TRBV4-1 and TRBJ2-5; perhaps D is TRBD1 or TRBD2 (6 bases each). Germline V lookup: CDR1 MGHRA, CDR2 YSYEKL. With 2 bases removed from V and 4 bases from J, the gap between germline ends came to 17 bases. This CDR3 is built from 16 residues. The DNA of the CDR3 is TGCGCCAGCAGCCAATTAGGTGGGGGGCTTAGAGAGACCCAGTACTTC. It encodes CASSQLGGGLRETQYF.

The rearrangement links TRBV12-3 or TRBV12-4 to TRBJ2-2; D unclear. The CDR3 has 16 residues. Trimming removed 1 base from V and 4 bases from J, with 13 bases in between. This chain's CDR3 is CASSLGPPGFTGELFF. CDR3 sequence (DNA): TGTGCCAGCAGTTTAGGACCCCCGGGCTTCACCGGGGAGCTGTTTTTT.

In its sample, this clonotype was seen a few times. This chain connects TRBV5-1 to TRBJ2-4; possible D gene TRBD1, 6 bases. Between the trimmed V and J ends, which lost 2 bases and 9 bases, there was a span of 12 bases. The CDR3 is 13 amino acids. Per the germline V gene, CDR1 is SGHRS and CDR2 is YFSETQ. The DNA for the CDR3 is TGCGCCAGCAGCTTCGACAGGATCGGCATTCAGTACTTC. Translation: CASSFDRIGIQYF.

This clonotype was seen ten or more times. The rearrangement links TRBV5-1 to TRBJ2-7, with 9 bases fitting TRBD2. Trimming took 0 bases from V and 0 from J; bases not matched to a gene: 1. CDR1 and CDR2 (germline): SGHRS, YFSETQ. The CDR3 contains 15 residues. CDR3 nucleotide sequence: TGCGCCAGCAGCTTGGTTAGCGGGAGCTCCTACGAGCAGTACTTC. Encoded protein: CASSLVSGSSYEQYF.

The chain employs TRBV12-3 or TRBV12-4 and TRBJ2-7; D perhaps matches TRBD2 (6 bases). The CDR3 consists of 15 residues. The V and J ends lost 0 bases and 0 bases respectively, with 9 bases between them. CDR3 in amino acids: CASSLAGGHSYEQYF. The CDR3 DNA follows: TGTGCCAGCAGTTTAGCGGGAGGCCACTCCTACGAGCAGTACTTC.

This clonotype was detected only a few times. At one end the junction does not follow the germline gene, possibly because of a read error. This sequence joins TRBV4-1 and TRBJ2-1; 7 positions match TRBD1. The CDR3 length is 13 residues. Germline-derived CDR1 and CDR2 are MGHRA and YSYEKL. The CDR3 coding sequence is TGCGCCAGCAGCCAAGATGAAGACAGGGCAAGGCTCTTC. Translating it yields CASSQDEDRARLF.

This clonotype was counted between two and nine times. V and J are TRBV14 and TRBJ1-3; the D is unclear. Per the germline V gene, CDR1 is SGHDN and CDR2 is FVKESK. The CDR3 is 15 residues long. V was shortened by 1 base and J by 4 bases, with 11 bases between the two germline ends. This CDR3 is CASSQVSGYGNTIYF. CDR3 nucleotide sequence: TGTGCCAGCAGCCAAGTCTCGGGATACGGAAACACCATATATTTT.